The 20 T cell receptor beta chains given below trace back to one sample, sequenced in a study of T cells in Graves' hyperthyroidism and ophthalmopathy. RNA transcripts gave rise to amplified TCR beta CDR3 regions. The TCR CDR3 was amplified in a first-round RT-PCR using the HTBI primer set. TCRdb independently ran MiXCR on the multiplex PCR reads; one entry per CDR3 protein. Among roughly 530,000 distinct CDR3 sequences listed, roughly 18% were seen once. The sample taken for sequencing was blood. These receptors came from a woman younger than 30 with Graves' ophthalmopathy.

On this clonotype itself: A junction boundary mismatches the germline segment, possibly from a read error. The V call is TRBV7-9, the J call TRBJ2-7, with 11 bases matching TRBD1. The CDR3 is 15 residues long. Germline V gives CDR1 SEHNR, CDR2 FQNEAQ (reference sequence). The DNA of the CDR3 is TGTGCCGGCAGCTTACCGGACAGGGGGCTGTACGAGCAGTACTTC. Translating it yields CAGSLPDRGLYEQYF.

This clonotype was counted ten times or more. At one boundary the junction diverges from the germline segment, which might be a read error. The chain joins TRBV6-1 to TRBJ2-7; 7 positions match TRBD1. The germline gives CDR1 MNHNS, CDR2 SASEGT. The CDR3 consists of 15 residues. The CDR3 coding sequence is TGTGCCAGCAGCGAAGGGGGCGAAAGTTCCTACGAGCAGTACTTC. The encoded protein is CASSEGGESSYEQYF.

This clonotype was recorded at least ten times. V gene TRBV5-6 combines with J gene TRBJ1-6, with no clear D. Germline-derived CDR1 and CDR2 are SGHDT and YYEEEE. V was shortened by 4 bases and J by 10 bases, with 9 bases between the two germline ends. The CDR3 spans 12 residues. The CDR3 spells CASSRGSSPLHF. The DNA of the CDR3 is TGTGCCAGCAGCAGAGGGAGCTCACCCCTCCACTTT.

This clonotype came up many times. The genes are TRBV20-1 and TRBJ1-1, with D uncertain. The CDR3 sequence is 12 residues long. In germline, CDR1 is DFQATT, CDR2 SNEGSKA (reference sequence). Trimming pared 6 bases from V and 0 bases from J, leaving 8 bases between. The CDR3 is CSAPEMNTEAFF. The CDR3 DNA reads TGCAGTGCCCCGGAAATGAACACTGAAGCTTTCTTT.

The chain employs TRBV19 and TRBJ1-5; perhaps TRBD1 as D (5 bases). Germline lookup yields CDR1 LNHDA and CDR2 SQIVND (reference sequence). The CDR3 has 18 amino acids. V gave up 0 bases and J gave up 0 bases, with 15 bases separating them. The CDR3 nucleotides are TGTGCCAGTAGTATAGATACTAGGGGCCGGAATAGCAATCAGCCCCAGCATTTT. Amino acids: CASSIDTRGRNSNQPQHF.

The chain couples TRBV20-1 to TRBJ1-2, with 10 bases that match TRBD1. The CDR3 covers 15 residues. Trimming cost V 3 bases and J 8 bases; bases outside gene matches: 12. Looked up from germline, CDR1 is DFQATT and CDR2 is SNEGSKA (reference sequence). The DNA for the CDR3 is TGCAGTGCTAGGGCGAACCTCGGGACAGGGGAGGGCTACACCTTC. Amino acid sequence: CSARANLGTGEGYTF.

This clonotype came up many times. A read error may account for a junction end that differs from germline. The J gene is TRBJ2-5, the V gene TRBV7-7, with 8 bases aligning to TRBD2. The germline V gene has CDR1 SSHAT and CDR2 FNYEAQ (reference sequence). The CDR3 is 17 amino acids. The CDR3 sequence: CASSSRGTSGFKETQYF. The CDR3 bases are TGTGCTAGCAGCTCACGGGGCACTAGCGGCTTTAAAGAGACCCAGTACTTC.

As to this clonotype: A much larger clone lies one base from this, so it may be a read error. The chain links TRBV6-2 or TRBV6-3 to TRBJ2-1, with D possibly being TRBD2 (6 bases). The CDR3 has 13 amino acids. The germline V gene encodes CDR1 MNHEY and CDR2 SVGEGT. The CDR3 DNA reads as TGTGTCAGCAGTGCCCATCGGGACTGGGGGCAGTTCTTC. It is translated as CVSSAHRDWGQFF.

The sample holds many counts of this clonotype. The chain links TRBV30 to TRBJ2-1, with 9 bases that match TRBD1. The germline V gene has CDR1 GTSNPN and CDR2 SVGIG (reference sequence). CDR3 length: 15 amino acids. The ends lost 1 base at V and 7 bases at J; junction bases unmatched: 8. CDR3 sequence reads: CAWSAPGQGKNEQFF. In nucleotides, the CDR3 is TGTGCCTGGAGTGCCCCGGGACAGGGAAAAAATGAGCAGTTCTTC.

V and J are TRBV9 and TRBJ2-7, with D tentatively TRBD1 (7 bases). Trimming removed 4 bases from V and 0 bases from J, with 11 bases in between. The germline gives CDR1 SGDLS, CDR2 YYNGEE. The CDR3 spans 14 residues. For the CDR3, the DNA is TGTGCCAGCAGCACGGGGGACAGCTCCTACGAGCAGTACTTC. Translated: CASSTGDSSYEQYF.

This clonotype was counted ten times or more. The chain carries TRBV30 and TRBJ1-6; a possible D gene is TRBD1 (5 bases). The germline V gene has CDR1 GTSNPN and CDR2 SVGIG (reference sequence). Trimming pared 1 base from V and 10 bases from J, leaving 8 bases between. The CDR3 length is 12 residues. The CDR3 region has the DNA TGTGCCTGGAGTGAAGGGGTATCACCCCTCCACTTT. Its translation: CAWSEGVSPLHF.

This chain connects TRBV6-1 to TRBJ2-4; a possible D gene is TRBD2 (6 bases). The V end was cut by 5 bases, the J end by 8 bases, with 19 bases between. The CDR3 loop spans 15 amino acids. Germline V gene lookup returns CDR1 MNHNS and CDR2 SASEGT. This chain's CDR3 is CASSIEPGLVDIQYF. The CDR3 coding sequence is TGTGCCAGCAGTATCGAACCGGGACTTGTAGACATTCAGTACTTC.

This clonotype was picked up many times. This chain uses TRBV6-1 with TRBJ1-1; D might be TRBD1 (5 bases). Germline loops: CDR1 MNHNS, CDR2 SASEGT. The ends were cut back, 5 bases at V and 1 base at J, with 8 bases in the middle. This CDR3 comprises 13 residues. The CDR3 loop reads CASSSTENTEAFF. The CDR3 DNA reads TGTGCCAGCAGTTCGACAGAGAACACTGAAGCTTTCTTT.

Only a few counts were recorded for this clonotype. J is TRBJ1-4 and V is TRBV5-6; 9 bases match TRBD1. CDR1 is SGHDT, CDR2 YYEEEE, per germline. The CDR3 length is 15 residues. Trimming removed 5 bases from V and 8 bases from J; junction bases left unmatched: 10. Here the CDR3 reads CASSSGQGMGEKLFF. The CDR3, as DNA: TGTGCCAGCAGTTCCGGACAGGGGATGGGCGAAAAACTGTTTTTT.

This clonotype came up a few times. The V gene is TRBV19, the J gene TRBJ1-2, with D maybe TRBD1 (5 bases). Germline V lookup: CDR1 LNHDA, CDR2 SQIVND (reference sequence). V shed 5 bases and J shed 4 bases, with 14 bases lying between them. This CDR3 contains 14 residues. The chain's CDR3 is CASSYTGDGYGYTF. The CDR3 bases are TGTGCCAGTAGTTATACGGGGGACGGCTATGGCTACACCTTC.

In this sample, this clonotype turned up a few times. V gene TRBV2 combines with J gene TRBJ1-5; D gene ambiguous. The V gene lost 5 bases and the J gene lost 1 base, with 12 bases spanning the gap. The CDR3 has 15 residues. Per germline, CDR1 SNHLY and CDR2 FYNNEI. The DNA of the CDR3 is TGTGCCAGCAGTCAAAGGACGGGAAGCAATCAGCCCCAGCATTTT. Protein product: CASSQRTGSNQPQHF.

In its sample, this clonotype was seen many times. V is TRBV28 and J is TRBJ2-5; D ambiguous. V was clipped by 6 bases and J by 2 bases, with 16 bases between them. This CDR3 comprises 15 residues. Germline V gene sequence: CDR1 MDHEN, CDR2 SYDVKM. In DNA, the CDR3 is TGTGCCAGCAGCCCAACGAGACACCCACAAGAGACCCAGTACTTC. This encodes CASSPTRHPQETQYF.

The chain joins TRBV28 to TRBJ1-1; the match to TRBD1 covers 7 bases. The CDR3 totals 15 residues. The germline V gene encodes CDR1 MDHEN and CDR2 SYDVKM. Losses at the gene ends were 5 bases for V and 1 base for J; bases not matched to a gene: 7. In DNA form, the CDR3 reads TGTGCCAGCAGTGGACGACAGGGCGGGAACACTGAAGCTTTCTTT. Protein: CASSGRQGGNTEAFF. Combining the CDR3 with reference TRBV28 and TRBJ1-1 gives the whole variable domain DVKVTQSSRYLVKRTGEKVFLECVQDMDHENMFWYRQDPGLGLRLIYFSYDVKMKEKGDIPEGYSVSREKKERFSLILESASTNQTSMYLCASSGRQGGNTEAFFGQGTRLTVV.

This chain connects TRBV7-9 to TRBJ2-7, with TRBD2 matching over 9 bases. This CDR3 is built from 14 residues. Trimming at V came to 5 bases and at J to 2 bases, leaving 4 bases not matched to a gene. CDR1 is SEHNR, CDR2 FQNEAQ, per germline (reference sequence). The CDR3 region has the DNA TGTGCCAGCAGCACTGCGGGGGGGGCCTACGAGCAGTACTTC. Residues: CASSTAGGAYEQYF.

The gene calls are TRBV25-1 and TRBJ2-3; 7 bases fit TRBD1. The germline V gene has CDR1 MGHDK and CDR2 SYGVNS. V trimming: 5 bases; J trimming: 9 bases; junction bases outside the gene matches: 5. The length of the CDR3 is 12 residues. CDR3 in amino acids: CASSFRQGTQYF. The CDR3 coding sequence is TGTGCCAGCAGTTTTCGACAGGGAACGCAGTATTTT. The full variable domain, completed using reference TRBV25-1 and TRBJ2-3, is EADIYQTPRYLVIGTGKKITLECSQTMGHDKMYWYQQDPGMELHLIHYSYGVNSTEKGDLSSESTVSRIRTEHFPLTLESARPSHTSQYLCASSFRQGTQYFGPGTRLTVL.